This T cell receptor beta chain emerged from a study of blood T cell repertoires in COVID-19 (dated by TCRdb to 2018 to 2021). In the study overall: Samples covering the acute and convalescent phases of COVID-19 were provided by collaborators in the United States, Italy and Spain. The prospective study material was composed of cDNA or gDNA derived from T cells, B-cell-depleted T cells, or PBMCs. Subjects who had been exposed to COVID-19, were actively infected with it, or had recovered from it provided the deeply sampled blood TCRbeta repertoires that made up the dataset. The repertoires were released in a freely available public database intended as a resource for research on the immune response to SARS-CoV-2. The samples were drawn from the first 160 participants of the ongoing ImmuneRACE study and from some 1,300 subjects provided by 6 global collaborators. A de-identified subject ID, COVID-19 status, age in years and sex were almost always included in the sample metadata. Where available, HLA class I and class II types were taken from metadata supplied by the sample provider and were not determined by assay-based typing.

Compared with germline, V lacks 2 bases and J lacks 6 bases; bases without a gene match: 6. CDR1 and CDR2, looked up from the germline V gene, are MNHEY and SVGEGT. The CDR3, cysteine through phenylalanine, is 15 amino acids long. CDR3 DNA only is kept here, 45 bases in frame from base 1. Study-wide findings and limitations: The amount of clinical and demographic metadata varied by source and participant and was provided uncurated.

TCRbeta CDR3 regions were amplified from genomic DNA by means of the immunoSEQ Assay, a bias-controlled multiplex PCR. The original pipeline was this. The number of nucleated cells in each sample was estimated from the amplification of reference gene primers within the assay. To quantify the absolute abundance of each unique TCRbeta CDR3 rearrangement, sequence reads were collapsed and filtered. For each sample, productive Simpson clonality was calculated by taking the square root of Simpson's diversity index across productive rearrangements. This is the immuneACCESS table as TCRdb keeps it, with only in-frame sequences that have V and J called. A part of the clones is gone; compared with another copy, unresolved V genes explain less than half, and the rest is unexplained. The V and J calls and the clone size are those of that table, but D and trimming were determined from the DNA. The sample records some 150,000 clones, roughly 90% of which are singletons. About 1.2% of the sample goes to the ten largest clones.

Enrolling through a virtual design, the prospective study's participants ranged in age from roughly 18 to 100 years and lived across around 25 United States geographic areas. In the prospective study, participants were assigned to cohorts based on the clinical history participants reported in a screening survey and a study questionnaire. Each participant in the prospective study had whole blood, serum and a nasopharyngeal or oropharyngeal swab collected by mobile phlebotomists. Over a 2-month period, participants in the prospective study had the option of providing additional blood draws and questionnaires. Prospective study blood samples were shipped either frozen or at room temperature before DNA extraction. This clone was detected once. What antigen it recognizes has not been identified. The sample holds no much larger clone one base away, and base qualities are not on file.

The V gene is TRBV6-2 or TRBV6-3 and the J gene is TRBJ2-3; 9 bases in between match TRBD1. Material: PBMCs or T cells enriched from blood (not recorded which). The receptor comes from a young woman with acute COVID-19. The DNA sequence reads TGTGCCAGCAGTTACCGGGACAGGGCGCTGGATACGCAGTATTTT. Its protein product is CASSYRDRALDTQYF.